Sequencing of this T cell receptor beta chain was carried out in a study of T cell changes during pregnancy in multiple sclerosis. Germline V gene lookup returns CDR1 MGHDK and CDR2 SYGVNS. Deletions cut 6 bases from V and 8 bases from J, with 20 bases between. This CDR3 is 15 amino acids long. Libraries were prepared by immunoSEQ multiplex PCR; TCRdb keeps only in-frame clonotypes and omits some of them. The sample comprises about 49,000 clones, about 90% of which are singletons, and about 5.1% rests with the top ten. Sequences were derived from peripheral blood, sampled after pregnancy. This TCR came from a female donor in good health, enrolled as a control in a pregnancy study. The V gene is TRBV25-1, the J gene TRBJ1-3; D gene uncertain. CDR3 coding DNA: TGTGCCAGCAGCAAGGAGATCGGGGTTTTAGACACCATATATTTT. Protein product: CASSKEIGVLDTIYF.